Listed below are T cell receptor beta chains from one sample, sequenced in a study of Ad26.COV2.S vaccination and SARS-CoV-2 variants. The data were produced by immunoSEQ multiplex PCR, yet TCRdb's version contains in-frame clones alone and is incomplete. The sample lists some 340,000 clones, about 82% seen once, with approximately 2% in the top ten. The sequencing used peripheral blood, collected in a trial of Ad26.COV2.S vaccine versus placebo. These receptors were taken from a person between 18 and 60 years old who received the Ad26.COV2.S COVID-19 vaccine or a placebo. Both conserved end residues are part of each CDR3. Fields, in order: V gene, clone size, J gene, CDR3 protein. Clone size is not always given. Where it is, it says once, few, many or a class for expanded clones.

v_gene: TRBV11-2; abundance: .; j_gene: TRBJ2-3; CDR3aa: CASSLGGVPLQYF
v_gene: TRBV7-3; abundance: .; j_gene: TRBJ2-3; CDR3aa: CASSSGQGGSTDTQYF
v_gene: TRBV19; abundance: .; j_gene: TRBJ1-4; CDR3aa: CASSIDAGVKLFF
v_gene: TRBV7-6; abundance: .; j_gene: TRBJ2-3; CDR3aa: CASSLLLAGTTDTQYF
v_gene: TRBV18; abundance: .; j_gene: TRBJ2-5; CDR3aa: CASSPQKTQYF
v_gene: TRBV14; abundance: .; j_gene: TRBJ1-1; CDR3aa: CASSQGRIATEAFF
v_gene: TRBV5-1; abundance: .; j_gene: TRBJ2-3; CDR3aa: CASTRLTSGGADTQYF
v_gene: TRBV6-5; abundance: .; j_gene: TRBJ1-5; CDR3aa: CAAGSYNQPQHF
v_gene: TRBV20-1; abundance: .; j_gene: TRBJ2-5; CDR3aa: CSASLRETQYF
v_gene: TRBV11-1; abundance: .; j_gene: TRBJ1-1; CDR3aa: CASSLGWGNEEAFF
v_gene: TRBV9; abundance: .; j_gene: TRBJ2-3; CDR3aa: CASSAFPGQANF
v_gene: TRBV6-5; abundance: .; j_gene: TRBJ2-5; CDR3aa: CASSTRGETQYF
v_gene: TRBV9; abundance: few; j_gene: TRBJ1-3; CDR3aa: CASSVVPGGNTIYF
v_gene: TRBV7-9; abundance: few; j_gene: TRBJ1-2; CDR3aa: CASSFQDYGYTF
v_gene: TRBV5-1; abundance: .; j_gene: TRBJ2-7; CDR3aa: CASSFRTAGSYEQYF
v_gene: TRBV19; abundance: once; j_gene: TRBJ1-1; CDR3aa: CASSRSRLNTEAFF
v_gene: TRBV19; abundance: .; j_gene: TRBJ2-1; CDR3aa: CASSLGQARVDEQFF
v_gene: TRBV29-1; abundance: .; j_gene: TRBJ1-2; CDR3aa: CSVVGDDGEYGYTF
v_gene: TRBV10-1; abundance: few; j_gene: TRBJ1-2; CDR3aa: CASSPTGQGHGYTF
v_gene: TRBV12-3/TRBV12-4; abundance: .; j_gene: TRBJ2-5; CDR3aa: CASSLVGRETQYF
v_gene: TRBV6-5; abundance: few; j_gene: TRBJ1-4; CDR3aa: CASTENEKLFF
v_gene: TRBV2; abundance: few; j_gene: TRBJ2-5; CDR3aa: CASSEAETQYF
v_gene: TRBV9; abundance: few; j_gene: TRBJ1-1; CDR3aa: CASSVSGMNTEAFF
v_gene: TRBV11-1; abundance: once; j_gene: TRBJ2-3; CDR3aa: CASSSFGDTQYF
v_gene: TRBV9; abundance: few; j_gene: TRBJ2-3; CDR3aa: CASSVGGRPEFSTDTQYF
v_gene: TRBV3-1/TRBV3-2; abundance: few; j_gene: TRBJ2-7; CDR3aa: CASSQEGLTLEQYF
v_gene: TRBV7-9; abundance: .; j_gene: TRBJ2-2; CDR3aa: CASLRSDTGELFF
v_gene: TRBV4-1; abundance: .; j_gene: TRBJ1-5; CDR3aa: CASSHWGVGDQPQHF
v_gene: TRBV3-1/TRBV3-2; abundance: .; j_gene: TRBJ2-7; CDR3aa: CASSQDPGGEQYF
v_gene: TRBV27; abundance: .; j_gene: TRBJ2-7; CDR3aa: CASRQGTSGGYSYEQYF
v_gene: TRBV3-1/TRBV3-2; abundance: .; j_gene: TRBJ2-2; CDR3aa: CASSPRDGWTGELFF
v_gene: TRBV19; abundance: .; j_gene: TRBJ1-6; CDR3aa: CASTADRADNSPLHF
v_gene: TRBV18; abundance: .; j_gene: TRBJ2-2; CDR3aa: CASSPQGAGELFF
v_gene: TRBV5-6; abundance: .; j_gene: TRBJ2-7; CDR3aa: CASSLTASFGYEQYF
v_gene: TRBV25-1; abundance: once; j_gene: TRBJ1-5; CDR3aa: CASSYGADSNQPQHF
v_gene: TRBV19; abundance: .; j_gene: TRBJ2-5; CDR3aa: CASGPGRAKYQETQYF